These 8 T cell receptor beta chains share one sample of origin, sequenced in a study of T cells after posttransplantation cyclophosphamide. Libraries were prepared by immunoSEQ multiplex PCR; TCRdb keeps only in-frame clonotypes and omits some of them. Recorded here are around 24,000 clones, none singletons. The source material was PBMCs. The receptor source for this set is an older woman in good health, CMV-negative, and a related stem cell transplant donor.

Many counts were recorded for this clone. The rearrangement uses TRBV11-2 and TRBJ1-2; TRBD1 is a possible D gene (5 bases). V was shortened by 5 bases and J by 5 bases, with 24 bases between the two germline ends. The germline CDR1 and CDR2 sequences are SGHAT and FQNNGV. The CDR3 is 17 residues long. The DNA of the CDR3 is TGTGCCAGCAGCAGTATCCGGGACGCGGGGGTTAGGTATGGCTACACCTTC. It translates to CASSSIRDAGVRYGYTF.

This clone was counted ten times or more. The V call is TRBV27, the J call TRBJ1-5; D is perhaps TRBD1 (5 bases). The CDR3 totals 15 residues. Germline loops: CDR1 MNHEY, CDR2 SMNVEV (reference sequence). Trimming stripped 5 bases from V and 5 bases from J, with 16 bases between. CDR3 nucleotide sequence: TGTGCCAGCAGTCTTACCCCAGGGTTAGATCAGCCCCAGCATTTT. Its protein product is CASSLTPGLDQPQHF.

This clone occurred many times. The J gene is TRBJ2-1, the V gene TRBV27; 10 bases are shared with TRBD2. Trimming at V came to 7 bases and at J to 7 bases, leaving 13 bases not matched to a gene. The V gene's germline CDR1 is MNHEY and CDR2 SMNVEV (reference sequence). This CDR3 comprises 16 residues. This CDR3 reads CASTPTSGRGLNEQFF. Written as DNA, the CDR3 is TGTGCCAGCACTCCAACCAGCGGGAGGGGGCTAAATGAGCAGTTCTTC.

This clone was counted ten times or more. The chain carries TRBV5-4 and TRBJ2-5, with a possible D match to TRBD2 (5 bases). The CDR3 is 14 residues long. Trimming cost V 4 bases and J 9 bases, with 19 bases left between them. CDR1 is SGHNT and CDR2 is YYREEE in the germline V gene (reference sequence). CDR3: CASSPLQGLGAQYF. The DNA for the CDR3 is TGTGCCAGCAGCCCACTGCAAGGACTGGGAGCCCAGTACTTC. The variable domain in full, with the rest retrieved from reference TRBV5-4 and TRBJ2-5, is ETGVTQSPTHLIKTRGQQVTLRCSSQSGHNTVSWYQQALGQGPQFIFQYYREEENGRGNFPPRFSGLQFPNYSSELNVNALELDDSALYLCASSPLQGLGAQYFGPGTRLLVL.

The rearrangement links TRBV5-1 to TRBJ2-2, with 7 bases identical to TRBD1. CDR3 length: 15 residues. V shed 4 bases, J shed 4 bases, and the junction held 7 bases outside the gene matches. Germline CDR1 reads SGHRS; CDR2 reads YFSETQ. The CDR3 sequence: CASSRDRVGTGELFF. In DNA form, the CDR3 reads TGCGCCAGCAGCCGCGACAGGGTGGGCACCGGGGAGCTGTTTTTT.

This clone has a handful of counts. This chain links TRBV30 with TRBJ1-6; 7 bases agree with TRBD1. Trimming took 1 base from V and 8 from J; bases not matched to a gene: 5. From germline, CDR1 is GTSNPN and CDR2 SVGIG (reference sequence). The CDR3 covers 14 residues. Written as DNA, the CDR3 is TGTGCCTGGAGTGCGGACAGGCAACATTCACCCCTCCACTTT. Its translation: CAWSADRQHSPLHF. Variable domain in full (rest from reference TRBV30 and TRBJ1-6): SQTIHQWPATLVQPVGSPLSLECTVEGTSNPNLYWYRQAAGRGLQLLFYSVGIGQISSEVPQNLSASRPQDRQFILSSKKLLLSDSGFYLCAWSADRQHSPLHFGNGTRLTVT.

This clone has a count of ten or more. The chain is built from TRBV5-1 and TRBJ2-7; 7 nucleotides line up with TRBD1. Trimming at V came to 4 bases and at J to 5 bases, leaving 9 bases not matched to a gene. This CDR3 comprises 14 residues. The germline CDR1 and CDR2 sequences are SGHRS and YFSETQ. The CDR3 DNA sequence: TGCGCCAGCAGCCTGACAGGGTGGAGAGACGAGCAGTACTTC. It translates to CASSLTGWRDEQYF.

This clone was seen at least ten times. The V and J genes are TRBV5-1 and TRBJ2-7; TRBD1 matches at 8 bases. This CDR3 has 13 amino acids. Germline V gene lookup returns CDR1 SGHRS and CDR2 YFSETQ. After removal of 4 bases from V and 6 bases from J, the junction contained 6 bases not matched to a gene. The CDR3 region has the DNA TGCGCCAGCAGCAACCCCGGGACAGGCGAGCAGTACTTC. Translated: CASSNPGTGEQYF.